The rows below give T cell receptor beta chains drawn from one sample of a study of control samples from healthy donors and cancer patients. Produced via immunoSEQ multiplex PCR; TCRdb's table is partial and in-frame only. The profile covers under 150,000 clones, with about 89% appearing a single time and roughly 2.8% taken by the ten largest. Sequencing was done on a sample of blood. These receptors came from a man aged 55 to 69 in good health. Both conserved end residues are part of each CDR3. The D gene is left open where the match is weak. Not all rows give a size; the values are once, few, many and, for expanded clones, a class.

. TRBJ2-7 . TRBV7-9 16 TGTGCCAGCAGCTTATCAGGTCCCCGGGGCTCCTACGAGCAGTACTTC CASSLSGPRGSYEQYF
. TRBJ2-5 . TRBV6-5 14 TGTGCCAGCATAACAGGTGGGGGGCAAGAGACCCAGTACTTC CASITGGGQETQYF
TRBD1 TRBJ1-2 . TRBV28 15 TGTGCCAGCAGTTTATTCCCAGGGGGGTTTGACGGCTACACCTTC CASSLFPGGFDGYTF
. TRBJ1-1 . TRBV9 15 TGTGCCAGCAGCAGATTTGGACTTTTGAACACTGAAGCTTTCTTT CASSRFGLLNTEAFF
. TRBJ1-4 . TRBV5-1 16 TGCGCCAGCAGCTTACTTACAGGGTTTACTAATGAAAAACTGTTTTTT CASSLLTGFTNEKLFF
. TRBJ1-5 . TRBV6-5 15 TGTGCCAGCAGTTACTCAGGGGGAGGGAATCAGCCCCAGCATTTT CASSYSGGGNQPQHF
. TRBJ1-5 . TRBV19 18 TGTGCCACCAGTATGGGAGGGGCCCACATTAATAGCAATCAGCCCCAGCATTTT CATSMGGAHINSNQPQHF
TRBD2 TRBJ2-5 . TRBV25-1 16 TGTGCCAGCAGTGAATTAGGTAGCGGGGGCCAAGAGACCCAGTACTTC CASSELGSGGQETQYF
. TRBJ1-6 . TRBV7-3 16 TGTGCCAGCAGCTTAATTGGTCAGGGATCGGGATCACCCCTCCACTTT CASSLIGQGSGSPLHF
TRBD1 TRBJ2-7 . TRBV5-1 17 TGCGCCAGCAGCCAAATTCCCGGGACAGGGATTTCCTACGAGCAGTACTTC CASSQIPGTGISYEQYF
. TRBJ1-1 . TRBV27 13 TGTGCCAGCAGTACCTACATGAACACTGAAGCTTTCTTT CASSTYMNTEAFF
. TRBJ1-1 . TRBV29-1 13 TGCAGCGTTGAAGATTATACCGACGCTGAAGCTTTCTTT CSVEDYTDAEAFF
. TRBJ1-6 . TRBV21-1 18 TGTGCCAGCGAACATACAAACCGGGACAGGGGACCGAATTCACCCCTCCACTTT CASEHTNRDRGPNSPLHF
. TRBJ1-1 once TRBV6-5 13 TGTGCCAGCAGTTACGACAGGCGGGCTGAAGCTTTCTTT CASSYDRRAEAFF
TRBD1 TRBJ2-1 . TRBV27 15 TGTGCCAGCAGGGGGACAGGGGGCGCGGGGCATGAGCAGTTCTTC CASRGTGGAGHEQFF
. TRBJ2-1 . TRBV6-1 17 TGTGCCAGCAGTGAAGGGGTTGCGGCCCCGGCGCGGAATGAGCAGTTCTTC CASSEGVAAPARNEQFF
TRBD1 TRBJ2-2 . TRBV30 14 TGTGCCTTGCAGACAGGGACCGACACCGGGGAGCTGTTTTTT CALQTGTDTGELFF
. TRBJ2-5 . TRBV3-1/TRBV3-2 16 TGTGCCAGCAGCCGTTACAATGTGGGACTCAAAGAGACCCAGTACTTC CASSRYNVGLKETQYF
. TRBJ1-3 . TRBV28 15 TGTGCCAGCAGTTTAAGGGACAACTGGGGAAACACCATATATTTT CASSLRDNWGNTIYF
TRBD2 TRBJ2-3 . TRBV24-1 17 TGTGCCACCAGTGTCCCCGGGACTAGCGGGGTTGGGGATACGCAGTATTTT CATSVPGTSGVGDTQYF
. TRBJ2-3 . TRBV25-1 18 TGTGCCAGCAGTGAATTCCCTTTAGCGGTAGGGTCCACAGATACGCAGTATTTT CASSEFPLAVGSTDTQYF
TRBD1 TRBJ2-7 . TRBV5-1 15 TGCGCCAGCAGAAACAGGGGGCTGGAATCAGACGAGCAGTACTTC CASRNRGLESDEQYF
. TRBJ1-4 . TRBV5-1 16 TGCGCCAGCAATACGGTCCCACCTCCAACTAATGAAAAACTGTTTTTT CASNTVPPPTNEKLFF
. TRBJ2-2 . TRBV9 16 TGTGCCAGCAGCACCCAATCGTTCGCGAACACCGGGGAGCTGTTTTTT CASSTQSFANTGELFF
TRBD1 TRBJ1-3 . TRBV28 14 TGTGCCACCCAGACAGGGCAGTCTGGAAACACCATATATTTT CATQTGQSGNTIYF
. TRBJ1-2 . TRBV5-1 13 TGCGCCAGCAGCTCCGGAGGGAGCTATGGCTACACCTTC CASSSGGSYGYTF
. TRBJ1-5 . TRBV19 13 TGTGCCAGTAGTATTTTGAAGGGTCAGCCCCAGCATTTT CASSILKGQPQHF
. TRBJ2-4 . TRBV7-9 16 TGTGCCAGCAGCCCGACAGAACCTCTAGCCAAAAACATTCAGTACTTC CASSPTEPLAKNIQYF
. TRBJ2-3 . TRBV12-3/TRBV12-4 12 TGTGCCAGCAGTTTAGGCACAGATACGCAGTATTTT CASSLGTDTQYF
. TRBJ1-3 . TRBV18 15 TGTGCCAGCTCACTACAAGCACAGGGAGTAAACACCATATATTTT CASSLQAQGVNTIYF
. TRBJ2-1 . TRBV4-3 14 TGCGCCAGCAGCCAAGATCGCGGAGGAGGAGAGCAGTTCTTC CASSQDRGGGEQFF
. TRBJ2-7 . TRBV7-2 13 TGTGCCAGCAGCTTTCGGTCTTCCTACGAGCAGTACTTC CASSFRSSYEQYF
. TRBJ1-1 . TRBV28 11 TGTGCCAGCAGTTGGGACACTGAAGCTTTCTTT CASSWDTEAFF
. TRBJ1-1 . TRBV19 15 TGTGCCAGTAGTATGGAGTTGAGTAGGACGACTGAAGCTTTCTTT CASSMELSRTTEAFF
. TRBJ2-5 . TRBV2 14 TGTGCCAGCAGTGAAATGAGGGCGGGAGAGACCCAGTACTTC CASSEMRAGETQYF
. TRBJ1-1 . TRBV6-6 14 TGTGCCAGCAGTTACCGGGGAGGTGACACTGAAGCTTTCTTT CASSYRGGDTEAFF
. TRBJ1-1 . TRBV7-2 13 TGTGCCAGCAGCTTGGGGTGGGACACTGAAGCTTTCTTT CASSLGWDTEAFF
. TRBJ1-1 . TRBV5-1 15 TGCGCCAGCAGGAGGCAGCCGGGGGCGAACACTGAAGCTTTCTTT CASRRQPGANTEAFF
. TRBJ1-6 . TRBV7-8 13 TGTGCCAGCAGCTTGGTCGCTAATTCACCCCTCCACTTT CASSLVANSPLHF
. TRBJ1-1 . TRBV7-9 12 TGTGCCAGCAGTTCAGATGGGGGTGAAGCTTTCTTT CASSSDGGEAFF
. TRBJ1-5 . TRBV12-3/TRBV12-4 13 TGTGCCAGCAGTCCACGGGACCGTCAGCCCCAGCATTTT CASSPRDRQPQHF
. TRBJ1-5 . TRBV24-1 16 TGTGCCACCAGTGAGGGCCCTGGGGGAGGGACGCAGCCCCAGCATTTT CATSEGPGGGTQPQHF
. TRBJ1-5 . TRBV4-1 14 TGCGCCAGCAGCCCTCGTTCGGGCAATCAGCCCCAGCATTTT CASSPRSGNQPQHF
TRBD1 TRBJ2-7 . TRBV28 16 TGTGCCAGCAGTCCCCCCCCGGGACAGGGGTCCTACGAGCAGTACTTC CASSPPPGQGSYEQYF
. TRBJ2-5 . TRBV28 15 TGTGCCAGCAGCCTTGGGGGGACAATTAAAGAGACCCAGTACTTC CASSLGGTIKETQYF
. TRBJ2-3 . TRBV7-2 14 TGTGCCAGCAGCCCGCGGACAGGCACAGATACGCAGTATTTT CASSPRTGTDTQYF
. TRBJ2-1 . TRBV10-1 14 TGCGCCAGCAGTAAGGACTGGTATCTTGATGAGCAGTTCTTC CASSKDWYLDEQFF
TRBD1 TRBJ2-7 . TRBV5-1 16 TGCGCCAGCAGGGACCTGCAGGGGGCGAATATCTACGAGCAGTACTTC CASRDLQGANIYEQYF
. TRBJ2-3 once TRBV19 15 TGTGCCAGTAGTATTACTCCGGGTGACACAGATACGCAGTATTTT CASSITPGDTDTQYF
. TRBJ1-2 . TRBV12-3/TRBV12-4 13 TGTGCCAGCAGTTTATCGGGGTCCGGGGGCTACACCTTC CASSLSGSGGYTF
TRBD1 TRBJ1-2 once TRBV5-4 13 TGTGCCAGCAGTTTACAGGGGGCCTATGGCTACACCTTC CASSLQGAYGYTF